This TCR beta chain stems from a study of cytomegalovirus exposure and HLA in healthy donors (dated by TCRdb to about 2017). For the study in its entirety: An earlier analysis of several hundred of the donors reported roughly 300 Gb of sequence data and 100 million to 120 million unique TCR beta sequences obtained from about 170 million T cells. An early release covering roughly 640 HLA-typed donors comprised about 300 gigabases of sequencing data and tens of millions of unique TCR sequences. Of the approximately 400 genotyped donors, 81% fell in the genetic ancestry cluster associated with self-reported Caucasian donors. The study aimed to test whether cataloging public T cell receptors could reveal signatures of past pathogen exposure. The T cell repertoires of about 700 subjects were profiled by immunosequencing and related to cytomegalovirus serostatus. Besides the first cohort of roughly 640 subjects, a separate validation cohort made up of 120 different subjects was used. The study combined high-throughput TCR immunosequencing, statistical association of individual TCRs with disease status, and machine learning to predict cytomegalovirus infection status. In a later analysis, previously published TCR beta repertoires from 550 to 700 donors were re-analyzed and high-resolution HLA genotyping was added so that TCR occurrence patterns could be studied. Rather than using new phenotypic data, the later analysis identified candidate immune exposures from TCR beta sequences and from how often those sequences occurred across donors. An earlier analysis of 450 to 750 of the donors used high-throughput TCR beta sequencing to judge whether each TCR beta V gene segment behaved as functional or pseudogenic. Donor age, sex, ethnicity and CMV serostatus were compiled alongside the repertoire data. Genome-wide SNP genotypes for about 60% of the roughly 670 donors were used in a later genetic analysis, which treated that subset as a discovery cohort. All discovery cohort repertoires had been generated using a single sequencing platform. Class I and class II HLA loci were covered by the typing at four-digit resolution. The number of typed donors differed by locus: about 620-640 for A, B, C, DRB1 and DQB1; approximately 530 for DQA1; 606 for DPA1; and about 450 for DPB1. A few DR-DQ haplotypes were treated as single units for association and clustering because of strong linkage in the cohort. Across approximately 420 genotyped donors of the cohort, an average of approximately 240,000 unique TCR beta nucleotide sequences per donor were sequenced, and around 20% of those sequences were non-productive. The full study reports these points: In this cohort, only TCR beta chains were sequenced, and detectable features were limited by the absence of alpha or paired-chain data. V-gene and J-gene trimming of TCR beta chains was associated with a missense DCLRE1C variant in a later genetic analysis, and the association was replicated in an independent cohort. The authors suggested that the approach could potentially be extended to other disease states and immunological phenotypes. A later analysis found that HLA-associated TCR beta chains were more clonally expanded and had lower generation probabilities than equally common non-associated chains. In the study, around 160 TCR beta chains were listed as associated with cytomegalovirus. A group of highly shared sequence variants was considered likely to be a technical artifact of the sequencing pipeline. A later analysis associated around 16,000 TCR beta sequences with specific HLA alleles at a false discovery rate of 0.05. The 87-base-pair reads could not distinguish some IMGT-functional V segments, including TRBV6-2 and TRBV6-3, so those segments were excluded. Linkage disequilibrium might explain the correlated functional status among segregating V segments, but an unknown experimental factor could not be excluded. For the cohort, immune exposure information was limited to CMV serostatus. In a later genetic analysis, fewer N-insertions in productive TCRs were reported among donors in an Asian-associated ancestry cluster than the roughly 710-donor mean. In a later analysis, TCR association rates were found to vary across HLA loci, with the most associated TCRs seen for DRB1 alleles and the fewest for HLA-C alleles. Because some donors lacked HLA typing at each locus, the association tests relied only on the typed subset. Broadly in line with IMGT annotations, most TCR beta V segments showed up in productive rearrangements about 87% or about 30% of the time in an earlier analysis of roughly 590 of the donors. Most TCR sequences were seen in very few donors, while some public TCRs were found in many individuals. A few of the identified cytomegalovirus-associated TCR beta chains were confirmed in vitro to be specific for cytomegalovirus antigens. The classifier was reported to diagnose cytomegalovirus status with high specificity and sensitivity in both the original cohort and the validation cohort. Sequencing depth was assumed to be roughly uniform across donors in the presence/absence analyses, though that assumption may not hold. A later analysis reported that several top co-occurrence clusters appeared linked to parvovirus B19, influenza, CMV and Epstein-Barr virus. When HLA alleles, especially DR and DQ, strongly co-occurred, attributing TCR associations to individual alleles was difficult. A further reported finding was that TCR beta sequences accurately predicted the HLA-A and HLA-B alleles for most subjects in the first cohort. A later analysis found that most CMV-associated TCR beta chains appeared HLA-restricted, with HLA associations seemingly driven largely by CMV exposure. The earlier analysis of a few hundred of the donors excluded some 15 rarely observed V segments, including chromosome 9 orphons, because counts were too low.

Of note for this clone: Its antigen remains undetermined. The record has no base qualities; no much larger clone is one base away.

The cohort comprised 710 or so healthy bone marrow donors. At the time of sampling, all cohort members were nominally healthy, though unrecorded immune exposures were likely present. The donor was CMV seropositive and was included in the group of 290 or so seropositive cohort members. Every donor gave a peripheral blood sample, and the peripheral blood mononuclear cells from that sample were used for TCR beta sequencing. Genomic DNA was extracted from the blood cell samples with the Qiagen DNeasy Blood Extraction Kit. For CDR1 and CDR2, the germline V gene lists MNHNS and SASEGT. The CDR3 spans 14 residues, from the cysteine through the phenylalanine. This entry keeps only the CDR3 DNA: 42 bases, framed from base 1. V is pared back by 1 base and J by 4 bases, with 11 bases lying between the germline termini. Receptor libraries were prepared by the immunoSEQ multiplex PCR assay. For the multiplex PCR, a mixture combining 60 forward primers for TCR Vbeta segments and 13 reverse primers for TCR Jbeta segments was used. Amplification of the CDR3 region of rearranged TCR beta genes was performed with a multiplex PCR assay on genomic DNA. On the Illumina HiSeq System, the amplified TCR beta libraries were sequenced as 87-base-pair reads. The source study handled its data this way. A later analysis counted 75 million to 100 million unique TCR beta chains across the 650 to 800 repertoires, and approximately 11 million of these chains were shared by at least two donors. A nearest-neighbor algorithm error-corrected the raw reads and collapsed the reads into unique sequences, merging closely related sequences to remove PCR and sequencing errors. To assign V, D and J gene segments, CDR3 sequences were aligned to IMGT reference sequences. Each retained sequence needed at least a six-nucleotide match to both a V gene segment and a J gene segment. A rearrangement was called productive if the CDR3 had no stop codons and remained in frame with V and J, and every other rearrangement was called non-productive. Following IMGT convention, CDR3 was defined as the stretch from the second conserved V-encoded cysteine to the conserved J-encoded phenylalanine. The earlier analysis of 500 to 650 of the donors excluded any sequence lacking an unambiguous match to a single V gene segment. In an earlier analysis of approximately 590 of the donors, a V segment was called functional when productive rearrangements were above 56.7%, and segregating when the standard deviation between donors exceeded 5%. To diagnose cytomegalovirus status from the catalog of TCR beta chain sequences, a statistical classification framework was built. In a later analysis, V and J genes were assigned by comparing TCR nucleotide sequences against IMGT/GENE-DB human TR gene sequences. The TCRdist pipeline was used in a later analysis to assign CDR3 sequences and most-parsimonious VDJ recombination scenarios. In a later analysis, each TCR beta chain was defined by its CDR3 amino acid sequence together with its V-gene family, and reads without a unique V-gene family were excluded. As a way to deal with suspected cross-contamination and a sequencing artifact, a later analysis dropped under 600 nucleotide sequences that were highly shared and had low generation probability. In a later analysis, a clonal expansion index for each public chain was calculated from normalized within-repertoire ranks of inferred template counts. A later analysis computed generation probabilities with a VDJ recombination model fitted to out-of-frame rearrangements, and checked the results against IGoR. A later analysis scored TCR-TCR, TCR-HLA and TCR-CMV co-occurrence with hypergeometric tests, applying a repertoire-size bias correction to TCR pairs. In a later analysis, false discovery rates were estimated by permuting HLA or CMV assignments 20 times. A later analysis grouped co-occurring TCRs with DBSCAN, adding TCRdist sequence similarity when clustering within HLA-allele-positive subsets. For co-occurrence clustering, repertoires with fewer than 30,000 or more than 120,000 public chains were excluded, along with a handful of repertoires with anomalous nucleotide sharing. Drawn from immuneACCESS, this table holds only the in-frame rearrangements with V and J called that TCRdb kept. Clones are partly lost; checked studies trace under half to an unresolved V gene and leave the rest unexplained. D and trimming were read from the DNA, whereas the V and J calls and clone size are those reported in that table. The sample includes around 120,000 clones, with 75% to 85% observed a single time. The ten largest clones add up to around 9.5% of the sample.

The chain was built from TRBV6-1 and TRBJ2-7, with the D gene call left open. The sequence derives from a female donor in good health and CMV-seropositive. The material sequenced was PBMCs. The base sequence is TGTGCCAGCAGTGAAGGGCCTCTCATTTACGAGCAGTACTTC. The encoded protein is CASSEGPLIYEQYF.